Measured by frequency, the clone carrying this TCR beta chain is medium-sized. Approximately 36,000 genome equivalents of blood DNA were amplified for TRB. The data belong to a study of T cell clusters in autoimmune cytopenias. One tube held mixed TRB-A and TRB-B primer pools for touch-down PCR. Reprocessing the multiplex PCR reads, TCRdb reports a single entry for every CDR3 protein and omits DNA. This sample contains about 7,000 distinct CDR3 sequences. This CDR3 has 11 residues. The V gene's germline CDR1 is SQVTM and CDR2 ANQGSEA. Another study also made use of these data, one on T cell repertoires in aging, cancer and after chemotherapy. That paper notes: In cancer patients, declining TCR diversity with age involved lost richness and lost evenness.

V and J are TRBV29-1 and TRBJ1-1; TCRdb designates TRBD1, a call that cannot be tested without DNA. This clonotype was obtained from a human donor in good health. Sequencing was done on a sample of peripheral blood. CDR3 residues: CSVANRGKAFF.